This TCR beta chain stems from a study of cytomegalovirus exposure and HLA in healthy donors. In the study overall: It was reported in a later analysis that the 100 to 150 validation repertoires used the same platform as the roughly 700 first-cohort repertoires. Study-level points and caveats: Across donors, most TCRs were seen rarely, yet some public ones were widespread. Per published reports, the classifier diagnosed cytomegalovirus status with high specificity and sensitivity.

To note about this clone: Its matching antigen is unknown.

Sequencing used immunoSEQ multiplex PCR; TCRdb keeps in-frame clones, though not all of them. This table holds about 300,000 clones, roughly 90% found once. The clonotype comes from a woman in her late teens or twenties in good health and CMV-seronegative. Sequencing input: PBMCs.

CDR3 DNA sequence: TGCGCCAGCAGCTTGACCCAAACAGGGTTCGGTGGCTACACCTTC. As protein: CASSLTQTGFGGYTF. This chain links TRBV5-1 with TRBJ1-2; the D gene is possibly TRBD1 (6 bases). Trimming cost V 1 base and J 7 bases, with 17 bases left between them. Germline values: CDR1 SGHRS, CDR2 YFSETQ. CDR3 length: 15 residues.